What follows are 10 T cell receptor beta chains derived from one specimen sequenced in a study of blood T cell repertoires in COVID-19. The method was immunoSEQ multiplex PCR; TCRdb's version includes in-frame clones alone and lacks a portion of them. The sample lists roughly 190,000 clones; about four fifths were seen once. What was sequenced was peripheral blood. The receptors shown here come from a man aged 55 to 70 with acute or convalescent COVID-19.

The V and J genes are TRBV20-1 and TRBJ1-2; D is uncertain. The V gene's germline CDR1 is DFQATT and CDR2 SNEGSKA (reference sequence). Trimming left V 3 bases short and J 0 bases short, with 11 bases between. There are 14 residues in the CDR3. CDR3 residues: CSASTTPTNYGYTF. The CDR3 DNA is TGCAGTGCTAGTACCACCCCTACTAACTATGGCTACACCTTC.

This sequence joins TRBV5-1 and TRBJ2-5; D gene unclear. V shed 1 base and J shed 2 bases, with 3 bases lying between them. Germline V gene lookup returns CDR1 SGHRS and CDR2 YFSETQ. The CDR3 sequence is 12 residues long. CDR3 bases: TGCGCCAGCAGCTTGACTCAAGAGACCCAGTACTTC. This sequence encodes CASSLTQETQYF.

This sequence joins TRBV7-9 and TRBJ2-7; 7 bases align to TRBD1. CDR3 length equals 15 residues. Germline values: CDR1 SEHNR, CDR2 FQNEAQ (reference sequence). Germline trimming cut 1 base from V and 2 bases from J; bases unmatched to any gene: 5. The CDR3 DNA reads TGTGCCAGCAGCTTAGACGGGACAGTAACCTACGAGCAGTACTTC. Translating it yields CASSLDGTVTYEQYF.

The chain links TRBV15 to TRBJ2-1; D is unclear. Germline loops: CDR1 LNHNV, CDR2 YYDKDF (reference sequence). This CDR3 is built from 14 residues. The germline V and J ends were trimmed by 0 bases and 7 bases, with 10 bases remaining between them. In nucleotides, the CDR3 is TGTGCCACCAGCAGAGATGTTTCACGGAATGAGCAGTTCTTC. Its protein product is CATSRDVSRNEQFF.

As to this clone: Other nucleotide sequences in the sample specify the same CDR3. V usage is TRBV27 and J usage is TRBJ1-5; D is undetermined. Germline V gives CDR1 MNHEY, CDR2 SMNVEV (reference sequence). The length of the CDR3 is 14 residues. The germline V and J ends were trimmed by 3 bases and 3 bases, with 9 bases remaining between them. For the CDR3, the DNA is TGTGCCAGCAGTTTGGGCGCAGACAATCAGCCCCAGCATTTT. Encoded protein: CASSLGADNQPQHF.

This chain uses TRBV19 with TRBJ1-4; D unclear. Germline V gene lookup returns CDR1 LNHDA and CDR2 SQIVND (reference sequence). The V end lost 1 base, the J end lost 8 bases, and 11 bases lay between the germline ends. The CDR3 has 14 residues. The CDR3 region is CASSIGGLREKLFF. CDR3 in DNA: TGTGCCAGTAGTATAGGTGGGCTTCGAGAAAAACTGTTTTTT.

The chain is built from TRBV19 and TRBJ2-5; weak D call: TRBD2 (7 bases). Trimming took off 8 bases at V and 1 base at J, with 20 bases between the two ends. Germline assignment: CDR1 LNHDA and CDR2 SQIVND (reference sequence). The CDR3 runs 16 residues. Written as DNA, the CDR3 is TGTGCCAGTGCGCCGTGGGGGCGGGGGCCCCAAGAGACCCAGTACTTC. This encodes CASAPWGRGPQETQYF.

The chain has TRBV24-1 and TRBJ1-1; perhaps TRBD1 as D (6 bases). V was pared by 4 bases and J by 3 bases, with 14 bases between. Germline loops: CDR1 KGHDR, CDR2 SFDVKD. The CDR3 contains 15 residues. DNA for the CDR3: TGTGCCACCAGTGACTCAAGAGCAGGGGACACTGAAGCTTTCTTT. This translates into CATSDSRAGDTEAFF.

The rearrangement uses TRBV5-1 and TRBJ2-7, with a tentative D call TRBD1 (5 bases). CDR1 is SGHRS and CDR2 is YFSETQ in the germline V gene. V dropped 4 bases and J dropped 0 bases, with 14 bases sitting between them. This CDR3 is 15 amino acids long. CDR3 nucleotide sequence: TGCGCCAGCAGCCAAGACAGCCCTAGCTCCTACGAGCAGTACTTC. It translates to CASSQDSPSSYEQYF.

Turning to this clone: The same CDR3 also results from other DNA sequences found in this sample. The rearrangement links TRBV5-6 to TRBJ1-1; 8 positions agree with TRBD1. The CDR3 length is 13 residues. Germline V CDR1 and CDR2: SGHDT, YYEEEE. Trimming removed 2 bases from V and 4 bases from J; junction bases left unmatched: 1. In nucleotides, the CDR3 is TGTGCCAGCAGCTTACAGGGGGGCACTGAAGCTTTCTTT. This gives the protein CASSLQGGTEAFF. Supplemented by reference TRBV5-6 and TRBJ1-1, the full variable domain reads DAGVTQSPTHLIKTRGQQVTLRCSPKSGHDTVSWYQQALGQGPQFIFQYYEEEERQRGNFPDRFSGHQFPNYSSELNVNALLLGDSALYLCASSLQGGTEAFFGQGTRLTVV.